This T cell receptor (beta chain) was retrieved from a study of beta chain features in type 1 diabetes. Per germline, CDR1 SGDLS and CDR2 YYNGEE. V shed 3 bases, J shed 5 bases, and the junction held 16 bases outside the gene matches. The CDR3 is 17 amino acids. A remark on this clone: Its antigen remains unknown.

Study observations and caveats: Type 1 diabetes patients showed a moderate but significant shortening of TCRB CDR3s in all four CD4+ subsets.

Populations isolated by sorting all had purity greater than 95%. The whole isolated RNA underwent reverse transcription, so sequencing captured expressed TCRB transcripts. The data were produced by immunoSEQ multiplex PCR, yet TCRdb's version contains in-frame clones alone and is incomplete. The sample consists of around 150,000 clones, approximately 9.1% of them appearing once. The sequence was obtained from a woman in her 30s with type 1 diabetes. This chain connects TRBV9 to TRBJ2-5; 7 bases fit TRBD2. Sequenced: central memory CD4+ T cells from blood. The CDR3 DNA follows: TGTGCCAGCAGCGCAACTGCGGGGGACGTTTATGTGGAGACCCAGTACTTC. As protein: CASSATAGDVYVETQYF. The entire variable domain, with the rest obtained from reference TRBV9 and TRBJ2-5, is as follows: DSGVTQTPKHLITATGQRVTLRCSPRSGDLSVYWYQQSLDQGLQFLIQYYNGEERAKGNILERFSAQQFPDLHSELNLSSLELGDSALYFCASSATAGDVYVETQYFGPGTRLLVL.